Listed below are T cell receptor beta chains from one sample, sequenced in a study of T cells in Graves' hyperthyroidism and ophthalmopathy. A single record per CDR3 protein comes from TCRdb applying MiXCR to the multiplex PCR reads. The sample yields roughly 840,000 distinct CDR3 sequences, roughly 40% seen once. The sequencing input was blood. These receptors all stem from a man aged 18 to 30 with Graves' hyperthyroidism. The CDR3 runs from the conserved cysteine through the conserved F or W. The D gene is left open where the match is weak. Only some rows state a clone size, as once, few, many or a class for expanded clones.

cdr3_length	v_call	d_call	j_call	clone_size	cdr3_aa	cdr3_nt
14	TRBV9	TRBD1	TRBJ2-7	few	CASSTGTGLYEQYF	TGTGCCAGCAGTACCGGGACAGGCCTGTACGAGCAGTACTTC
15	TRBV29-1	TRBD1	TRBJ1-2	many	CSVTYRGRRGYGYTF	TGCAGCGTTACCTACAGGGGACGGAGAGGCTATGGCTACACCTTC
16	TRBV6-5	NA	TRBJ1-6	NA	CASGKFASSYNSPLHF	TGTGCCAGCGGAAAGTTCGCGAGCTCCTATAATTCACCCCTCCACTTT
18	TRBV5-1	TRBD1	TRBJ2-6	NA	CASSRGQTKTAGANVLTF	TGCGCCAGCAGTAGGGGACAGACTAAAACGGCTGGGGCCAACGTCCTGACTTTC
15	TRBV7-9	TRBD1	TRBJ1-5	few	CASSPGQHSNQPQHF	TGTGCCAGCAGCCCGGGACAGCATAGCAATCAGCCCCAGCATTTT
16	TRBV7-2	NA	TRBJ2-7	few	CASSLFLWQEGDEQYF	TGTGCCAGCAGCTTATTTCTTTGGCAGGAGGGGGACGAGCAGTACTTC
14	TRBV19	NA	TRBJ2-7	few	CASSPQGNPYEQYF	TGTGCCAGTAGCCCCCAGGGGAACCCCTACGAGCAGTACTTC
15	TRBV15	NA	TRBJ2-2	few	CATSSIAGGTGELFF	TGTGCCACCAGCTCCATCGCTGGAGGAACCGGGGAGCTGTTTTTT
16	TRBV5-1	NA	TRBJ2-2	NA	CASSDPKQGNTGELFF	TGCGCCAGCAGCGATCCGAAACAGGGGAACACCGGGGAGCTGTTTTTT
15	TRBV6-5	TRBD1	TRBJ2-7	NA	CASRETGTGRHEQYF	TGTGCCAGCAGAGAAACCGGGACAGGGCGACACGAGCAGTACTTC
14	TRBV20-1	NA	TRBJ2-7	NA	CSAKSGTIGREQYF	TGCAGTGCTAAATCCGGGACCATAGGGCGCGAGCAGTACTTC
17	TRBV19	NA	TRBJ1-5	few	CASSILAGRDGNQPQHF	TGTGCCAGTAGTATTCTAGCCGGCAGGGATGGCAATCAGCCCCAGCATTTT
15	TRBV10-3	NA	TRBJ1-5	NA	CAISEKGDSNQPQHF	TGTGCCATCAGTGAGAAGGGGGATAGCAATCAGCCCCAGCATTTT
11	TRBV19	NA	TRBJ1-2	NA	CASSISDGYTF	TGTGCCAGTAGTATTAGCGATGGCTACACCTTC
17	TRBV5-5	TRBD2	TRBJ2-6	NA	CASIPPSGRAGANVLTF	TGCGCCAGTATTCCCCCTAGCGGGAGGGCTGGGGCCAACGTCCTGACTTTC
16	TRBV9	NA	TRBJ2-2	NA	CASSPSQRRGTGELFF	TGTGCTAGCAGCCCGAGCCAGCGGAGGGGGACCGGGGAGCTGTTTTTT
13	TRBV20-1	TRBD1	TRBJ1-1	few	CSASRTGGPEAFF	TGCAGTGCTAGTCGGACAGGGGGCCCTGAAGCTTTCTTT
16	TRBV7-2	NA	TRBJ2-7	few	CASSLDLGGGGYEQYF	TGTGCCAGCAGCTTAGATTTAGGCGGGGGCGGCTACGAGCAGTACTTC
14	TRBV6-5	TRBD2	TRBJ2-7	few	CASSYLAGSYEQYF	TGTGCCAGCAGTTACCTAGCGGGATCCTACGAGCAGTACTTC
12	TRBV20-1	NA	TRBJ1-1	NA	CSASGRSSVAFF	TGCAGTGCTAGCGGGAGATCCTCCGTAGCTTTCTTT
12	TRBV7-2	NA	TRBJ1-4	once	CASSPQGRKLFF	TGTGCCAGCAGTCCCCAGGGGCGGAAACTGTTTTTT
16	TRBV7-9	NA	TRBJ1-1	few	CASSHPGGGPNTEAFF	TGTGCCAGCAGCCACCCGGGGGGGGGCCCGAACACTGAAGCTTTCTTT
14	TRBV11-2	NA	TRBJ1-5	many	CASSPNPLPGPQHF	TGTGCCAGCAGCCCAAACCCCCTCCCTGGGCCCCAGCATTTT
14	TRBV5-1	TRBD1	TRBJ2-5	NA	CASKAGGGGETQCF	TGCGCCAGCAAAGCAGGGGGTGGCGGAGAGACCCAGTGCTTC
18	TRBV25-1	NA	TRBJ1-6	NA	CASSVLKAGRSYNSPLHF	TGTGCCAGCAGTGTTTTGAAGGCGGGTCGCTCCTATAATTCACCCCTCCACTTT
14	TRBV7-9	TRBD1	TRBJ2-7	many	CASSSSGTVHEQYF	TGTGCCAGCAGCTCGTCCGGGACAGTCCACGAGCAGTACTTC
15	TRBV4-3	NA	TRBJ1-6	many	CASSQEGDGYSPLHF	TGCGCCAGCAGCCAAGAAGGGGACGGCTATTCACCCCTCCACTTT
14	TRBV5-1	TRBD1	TRBJ2-7	once	CASRLWDRSHEQYF	TGCGCCAGCAGACTATGGGACAGATCCCACGAGCAGTACTTC
15	TRBV5-1	NA	TRBJ2-6	few	CASGEIPPGANVLTF	TGCGCCAGCGGCGAGATCCCGCCCGGGGCCAACGTCCTGACTTTC
12	TRBV13	NA	TRBJ1-4	NA	CASAKIGEKLFF	TGTGCCAGCGCAAAGATTGGTGAAAAACTGTTTTTT
13	TRBV7-9	NA	TRBJ1-2	once	CASSQPSSEGYTF	TGTGCCAGCAGCCAACCGTCTTCGGAGGGCTACACCTTC
17	TRBV7-8	NA	TRBJ2-2	few	CASSLREEGRNTGELFF	TGTGCCAGCAGCTTACGCGAGGAGGGAAGAAACACCGGGGAGCTGTTTTTT
15	TRBV4-2	TRBD1	TRBJ1-5	few	CASSPTTGREQPQHF	TGTGCCAGCAGCCCCACGACAGGGAGGGAACAGCCCCAGCATTTT
16	TRBV25-1	NA	TRBJ1-4	NA	CASRGAQAITLEKLFF	TGTGCCAGCAGAGGGGCCCAGGCTATCACGCTCGAAAAACTGTTTTTT
12	TRBV6-6	NA	TRBJ1-4	many	CASSSQTEKLFF	TGTGCCAGCAGTTCCCAGACTGAAAAACTGTTTTTT
12	TRBV25-1	TRBD1	TRBJ1-1	NA	CAPRTGDAEAFF	TGTGCTCCCCGGACAGGGGACGCTGAAGCTTTCTTT
19	TRBV10-3	TRBD1	TRBJ1-5	NA	CAISESPTGTGDSNQPQHF	TGTGCCATCAGTGAGTCCCCTACCGGGACAGGGGATAGCAATCAGCCCCAGCATTTT
15	TRBV7-2	NA	TRBJ1-2	many	CASSLEGQFRLGYTF	TGTGCCAGCAGCTTAGAAGGACAGTTTCGTTTAGGCTACACCTTC
15	TRBV29-1	TRBD1	TRBJ2-5	NA	CSVEDLPGGQETQYF	TGCAGCGTTGAAGATCTTCCAGGGGGACAAGAGACCCAGTACTTC
14	TRBV6-2/TRBV6-3	NA	TRBJ2-3	NA	CASSYSLARMAQYF	TGTGCCAGCAGTTACAGCCTAGCCCGTATGGCGCAGTATTTT
14	TRBV5-6	NA	TRBJ1-2	NA	CASTYAGWTYGYTF	TGTGCCAGCACCTACGCGGGTTGGACCTATGGCTACACCTTC
15	TRBV7-2	NA	TRBJ2-2	NA	CASSLVATSTGELFF	TGTGCCAGCAGCTTAGTCGCGACCAGCACCGGGGAGCTGTTTTTT
15	TRBV6-1	NA	TRBJ2-6	NA	CAISEAVAGANVLTF	TGTGCCATCAGTGAAGCGGTCGCTGGGGCCAACGTCCTGACTTTC
17	TRBV6-4	NA	TRBJ1-5	NA	CASSDFLDRLQDQPQHF	TGTGCCAGCAGTGACTTTCTAGATAGGTTGCAGGATCAGCCCCAGCATTTT
18	TRBV15	NA	TRBJ2-2	NA	CATSRDLGLALSGGELFF	TGTGCCACCAGCAGAGATTTAGGGCTTGCGTTGTCAGGCGGGGAGCTGTTTTTT
15	TRBV19	TRBD1	TRBJ1-1	many	CASTPGQGRYTEAFF	TGTGCCAGTACCCCGGGACAGGGGAGATACACTGAAGCTTTCTTT